Only a few counts were recorded for the clone carrying this TCR beta chain. The source of the sample is a study of T cell responses to AZD1222 COVID-19 vaccine. The V gene's germline CDR1 is WSHSY and CDR2 SAAADI. CDR3 length equals 16 residues. V shed 6 bases and J 6 bases; nucleotides not matched to a gene: 13. Data came from immunoSEQ multiplex PCR; TCRdb stores just in-frame clones and leaves some out. The table includes 60,000 to 80,000 clones, about three quarters detected once. Specimen: peripheral blood, collected 28 days after the second AZD1222 dose. This clonotype was sampled from an adult who received the AZD1222 COVID-19 vaccine. The chain recombines TRBV10-2 with TRBJ1-4; 7 nucleotides match TRBD1. CDR3 region: CASSIDRTGLDEKLFF. The CDR3 nucleotides are TGCGCCAGCAGCATTGATAGGACAGGTTTAGATGAAAAACTGTTTTTT.